Listed below are T cell receptor beta chains from one sample, sequenced in a study of vaccination effects on CD4 cells after COVID-19. These receptors are not linked to any known antigen. Data came from immunoSEQ multiplex PCR; TCRdb stores just in-frame clones and leaves some out. The data show approximately 22,000 clones, with approximately 77% seen just once and roughly 21% held by the top ten. The specimen comprised CD4+ T cells from PBMCs cultured with HCoV-NL63 spike peptides, sampled before COVID-19 vaccination. The receptors shown here come from a human donor who received a COVID-19 vaccine. The CDR3 runs from the conserved cysteine through the conserved F or W. D genes are given only for firm matches. Clone size is not always given. Where it is, it says once, few, many or a class for expanded clones.

j_call v_call d_call clone_size cdr3_nt cdr3_aa
TRBJ2-2 TRBV12-3/TRBV12-4 NA NA TGTGCCAGCAGTTCGCAGGGGACCGGGGAGCTGTTTTTT CASSSQGTGELFF
TRBJ2-2 TRBV3-1/TRBV3-2 NA NA TGTGCCAGCAGCCCACGGAGGGTGCCCACCGGGGAGCTGTTTTTT CASSPRRVPTGELFF
TRBJ1-6 TRBV14 TRBD1 few TGTGCCAGCAGCCAGGACAGGGTACCCAATTCACCCCTCCACTTT CASSQDRVPNSPLHF
TRBJ2-5 TRBV5-5 NA once TGTGCCAGCAGCTCCCCCGGAACCGTAGAGACCCAGTACTTC CASSSPGTVETQYF
TRBJ1-5 TRBV18 NA NA TGTGCCAGCTCGTTAAGCGGCAATCAGCCCCAGCATTTT CASSLSGNQPQHF
TRBJ2-7 TRBV5-1 NA NA TGCGCCAGCAGCTTGGCCTCGGACTCCAGGATTGGCGAGCAGTACTTC CASSLASDSRIGEQYF
TRBJ2-5 TRBV14 NA NA TGTGCCAGCAGCCAAGACCGGGGCGCAAAAGAGACCCAGTACTTC CASSQDRGAKETQYF
TRBJ1-4 TRBV7-9 NA few TGTGCCAGCAGTCACTCAACTAATGAAAAACTGTTTTTT CASSHSTNEKLFF
TRBJ1-1 TRBV11-2 TRBD1 NA TGTGCCAGCAGCTTACTAATCGACAGGGCGAACACTGAAGCTTTCTTT CASSLLIDRANTEAFF
TRBJ2-3 TRBV7-8 TRBD2 NA TGTGCCAGCAGCTCCGGACTAGCGGGGGGGCGGAGCACAGATACGCAGTATTTT CASSSGLAGGRSTDTQYF
TRBJ2-3 TRBV7-9 TRBD2 NA TGTGCCAGCAGCTTAGTAACCCCTAGCGGGAGAACAGATACGCAGTATTTT CASSLVTPSGRTDTQYF
TRBJ2-5 TRBV20-1 NA once TGCAGTGCTAGTTATTCGGGAGCCCAGTACTTC CSASYSGAQYF
TRBJ1-2 TRBV11-2 NA NA TGTGCCAGCAGCTTAACTTTGGGGCAGGGTGTTGGCGGCTACACCTTC CASSLTLGQGVGGYTF
TRBJ1-5 TRBV28 TRBD1 NA TGTGCCAGCAGTCCAGGCTACTACAGAGGGGGCCGGAGCAATCAGCCCCAGCATTTT CASSPGYYRGGRSNQPQHF
TRBJ1-3 TRBV27 NA NA TGTGCCAGCAGTTTCTCAGGGGACTCTGGAAACACCATATATTTT CASSFSGDSGNTIYF
TRBJ1-2 TRBV4-2 TRBD1 NA TGTGCCAGCAGCCTCGGGACAGGGGGGGATAACTATGGCTACACCTTC CASSLGTGGDNYGYTF
TRBJ2-7 TRBV27 TRBD1 NA TGTGCCAGCAGTTTCGGCCCCCCGGACAGGGGCTACGAGCAGTACTTC CASSFGPPDRGYEQYF
TRBJ1-5 TRBV6-6 NA NA TGTGCCAGCTCCCCGGGTGCGGTCGACCGTCAGCCCCAGCATTTT CASSPGAVDRQPQHF
TRBJ2-5 TRBV2 NA NA TGTGCCAGCAGGAACCGACACAGGGAAGAGACCCAGTACTTC CASRNRHREETQYF
TRBJ2-7 TRBV28 TRBD1 NA TGTGCCAGCAGTTTGATGAGGGGGCGCTTCCCCTACGAGCAGTACTTC CASSLMRGRFPYEQYF